This TCR beta chain was observed in a study of T cell changes during pregnancy in multiple sclerosis. The repertoire was sequenced with immunoSEQ multiplex PCR; TCRdb's copy has only in-frame clones and lacks some. The sample carries some 52,000 clones, around nine tenths recorded once. This specimen was CD4+ T cells from peripheral blood mononuclear cells, taken before pregnancy. The TCR was taken from a female donor with multiple sclerosis, enrolled in a pregnancy study.

CDR3 amino acids: CASRSLTGGSYNEQFF. The CDR3 nucleotides are TGTGCCAGCAGATCACTCACGGGAGGGTCCTACAATGAGCAGTTCTTC. The chain has TRBV28 and TRBJ2-1; 8 bases match TRBD2. Losses at the gene ends were 6 bases for V and 1 base for J; bases not matched to a gene: 8. The CDR3 contains 16 residues. Germline V CDR1 and CDR2: MDHEN, SYDVKM.